These T cell receptor beta chains were read from a single sample in a study of T cells in Graves' hyperthyroidism and ophthalmopathy. Each CDR3 protein is one row after TCRdb ran MiXCR on the multiplex PCR reads. Among approximately 690,000 distinct CDR3 sequences listed, around 20% were seen once. Source material: blood. Receptors were obtained from a man aged 25-45 years with Graves' ophthalmopathy. CDR3s leave out the opening cysteine and the closing phenylalanine or tryptophan. The order of the fields is J gene, V gene, CDR3 protein.

TRBJ1-2 | TRBV2 | APISRDTGYT
TRBJ2-1 | TRBV2 | ASSGPTSSGNYNEQF
TRBJ1-5 | TRBV6-1 | ASGQWSNQPQH
TRBJ2-7 | TRBV28 | ASSLLSGPYEQY
TRBJ2-1 | TRBV28 | ASSLDRGGPYNEQF
TRBJ1-2 | TRBV5-6 | ASSPRHRAANYGYT
TRBJ2-7 | TRBV6-1 | ASSETTRGEQY
TRBJ2-3 | TRBV4-1 | ASSQGTGTDTQY
TRBJ1-5 | TRBV28 | ASSFNQPQH
TRBJ1-1 | TRBV12-5 | ASGLSPGTAHEAF
TRBJ2-7 | TRBV5-1 | ASSLDRVEQY
TRBJ2-7 | TRBV10-3 | AISEIVGKGTRSYEQY
TRBJ2-3 | TRBV24-1 | ATSDPDEGEDTQY
TRBJ2-2 | TRBV14 | ASSRQITGTGELF
TRBJ2-5 | TRBV5-1 | ASSLVRAGGTQETQY
TRBJ2-1 | TRBV6-1 | ASSEAEFTGFYNEQF
TRBJ2-5 | TRBV18 | ASSPRVVQETQY
TRBJ2-1 | TRBV5-1 | ASSSFSGMPYNEQF
TRBJ2-7 | TRBV7-2 | ASSLKGQSGEQY
TRBJ2-2 | TRBV20-1 | SARGLAPTGELF
TRBJ2-5 | TRBV11-1 | ASSFGGHTVGTQY
TRBJ2-1 | TRBV7-2 | ASSPYQGLAGLNEQF
TRBJ2-1 | TRBV7-6 | ASSLGTSGRDKQF
TRBJ2-3 | TRBV18 | ASSPTSGSRDTQY
TRBJ2-7 | TRBV6-1 | APWMTGGWGYEQY
TRBJ2-7 | TRBV18 | ASSVTTGAAYEQY
TRBJ1-3 | TRBV7-6 | ASSLETGPRGGNTIY
TRBJ2-7 | TRBV11-2 | ASSLQGAGYEQY
TRBJ2-1 | TRBV3-1 | ASSQDRGAPYNEQF
TRBJ2-5 | TRBV18 | ASSRGQNQETQY
TRBJ2-1 | TRBV11-2 | ASSSGTGSDNEQF
TRBJ2-1 | TRBV5-1 | ASRISSGNEQF
TRBJ2-2 | TRBV14 | ASSQDPGGVAGELF
TRBJ2-5 | TRBV24-1 | ATSNWGETQY
TRBJ1-5 | TRBV27 | ASSLPNQPQH
TRBJ1-1 | TRBV7-9 | ASSLLGSLDTEAF
TRBJ1-3 | TRBV30 | AWGGSAGNTIY
TRBJ2-1 | TRBV11-2 | ASSGGLAGSSYNEQF
TRBJ2-7 | TRBV28 | ASSLGGSISYEQY
TRBJ1-2 | TRBV29-1 | SVEDRLRAGYT
TRBJ2-1 | TRBV14 | ASSQDGAGRYSYNEQF
TRBJ1-1 | TRBV6-1 | ASEYRGGTEAF
TRBJ2-3 | TRBV6-1 | ASIWGGRGTDTQY
TRBJ1-2 | TRBV12-3/TRBV12-4 | ASSGQGRYGYT
TRBJ1-1 | TRBV6-1 | ASSVETGMNTEAF
TRBJ2-3 | TRBV3-1 | ASSQKIMTPGLVSDTQY
TRBJ2-3 | TRBV2 | ASSQRIAGPTDTQY
TRBJ2-7 | TRBV19 | ASSNSASSYEQY
TRBJ1-4 | TRBV7-2 | ASSLEPGVGEKLF
TRBJ2-7 | TRBV20-1 | SAKTGGSEQY
TRBJ2-1 | TRBV5-1 | ASSLVGESYNEQF
TRBJ1-2 | TRBV12-3/TRBV12-4 | ASSFRDRDLYGYT
TRBJ1-1 | TRBV24-1 | ATSDSTGVGTEAF
TRBJ1-2 | TRBV27 | ASRARQGANYGYT
TRBJ2-5 | TRBV7-3 | ASSFQGGTQY